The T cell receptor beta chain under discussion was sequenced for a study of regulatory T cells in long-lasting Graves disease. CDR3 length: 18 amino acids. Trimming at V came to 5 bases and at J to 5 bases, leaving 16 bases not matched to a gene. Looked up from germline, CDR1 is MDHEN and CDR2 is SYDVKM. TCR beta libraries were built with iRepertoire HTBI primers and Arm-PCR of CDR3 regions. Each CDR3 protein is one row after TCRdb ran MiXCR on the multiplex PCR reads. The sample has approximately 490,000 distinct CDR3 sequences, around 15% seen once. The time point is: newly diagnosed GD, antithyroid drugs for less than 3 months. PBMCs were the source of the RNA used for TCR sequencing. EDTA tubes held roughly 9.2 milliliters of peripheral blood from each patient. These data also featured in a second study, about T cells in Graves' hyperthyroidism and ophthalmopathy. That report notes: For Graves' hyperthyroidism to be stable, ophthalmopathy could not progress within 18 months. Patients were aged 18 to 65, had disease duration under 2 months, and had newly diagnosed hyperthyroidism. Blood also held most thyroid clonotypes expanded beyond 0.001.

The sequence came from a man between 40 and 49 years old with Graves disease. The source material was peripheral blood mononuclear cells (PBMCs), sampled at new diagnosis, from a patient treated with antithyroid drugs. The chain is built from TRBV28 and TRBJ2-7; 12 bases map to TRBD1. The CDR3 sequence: CASSGITGTGGATNEQYF. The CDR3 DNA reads TGTGCCAGCAGTGGCATTACCGGGACAGGGGGCGCAACGAACGAGCAGTACTTC.